This TCR beta chain comes out of a study of PD-1 blockade in classical Hodgkin lymphoma. Study details: Patients were given intravenous nivolumab, 3 mg/kg, every 2 weeks.

The method was immunoSEQ multiplex PCR; TCRdb's version includes in-frame clones alone and lacks a portion of them. This table has about 93,000 clones, roughly 73% appearing once. Time point indicated: cycle 4 day 1 (C4D1), after more than five weeks of nivolumab. Every one of the patients relapsed after autologous stem cell transplantation (brentuximab vedotin exposure was variable). The TCR was taken from a human donor with classical Hodgkin lymphoma. This specimen was peripheral blood mononuclear cells (PBMCs), taken before the fourth cycle of nivolumab.

CDR3 residues: CASSSRAQGKDTGELFF. CDR3 DNA: TGCGCCAGCAGTTCCCGCGCGCAGGGTAAAGACACCGGGGAGCTGTTTTTT. This chain connects TRBV23-1 to TRBJ2-2; D is possibly TRBD1 (5 bases). TRBV23-1 is an ORF for which the function is uncertain. The V end was cut by 5 bases, the J end by 3 bases, with 19 bases between. This CDR3 spans 17 amino acids.